The clone carrying this T cell receptor beta chain was counted only a few times. Its antigen remains unidentified. This sample was included in a study of T-cell memory formation after mild COVID-19. Notes on the study in general: Cross-reactive memory appears to have joined, as suggested by some responding clones showing up in pre-infection memory. Contracting clones, day 15 to 85, had balanced CD4/CD8, and later expanders favored CD4+.

It was 5'RACE with constant-segment primers that produced the TCR alpha and TCR beta cDNA libraries, which carried sample barcodes and UMIs. TCRdb analysed the 5' RACE reads with MiXCR anew, one entry per CDR3 protein. The sample consists of roughly 200,000 distinct CDR3 sequences, about 17% of them appearing once. V lost 0 bases and J 7 bases, leaving 14 bases between the germline ends. The CDR3 is 14 residues long. Germline values: CDR1 SGHDT, CDR2 YYEEEE. The sequenced sample was PBMCs or a T cell subset sorted from them (not recorded which). The gene calls are TRBV5-6 and TRBJ2-7; no definite D call. The receptor's source is an adult woman who had mild COVID-19 (a few samples of this study predate the infection). Cell type and time point are not known. In DNA, the CDR3 is TGTGCCAGCAGCTTGGGACCCGATACCTCAGAGCAGTACTTC. This codes for CASSLGPDTSEQYF.